This TCR beta chain appears in the sequencing data of a study of T cells in Graves' hyperthyroidism and ophthalmopathy. RNA transcripts gave rise to amplified TCR beta CDR3 regions. HTBI primers were used for first-round RT-PCR of the TCR CDR3. TCRdb reprocessed the multiplex PCR reads via MiXCR and lists one record per CDR3 protein. The sample has approximately 530,000 distinct CDR3 sequences, over 15% seen once. Note on this clonotype: Its antigen remains unidentified.

Germline CDR1 KGHSH, CDR2 LQKENI. There are 15 residues in the CDR3. The V segment lost 3 bases and the J segment 5 bases; nucleotides outside the gene matches: 5. Study observations and caveats: Researchers found most expanded thyroid clonotypes above 0.001 in blood as well. Stable hyperthyroidism and ophthalmopathy were separated using 13 V-J signatures. Progression to ophthalmopathy was predicted a median of about six months early.

Patients counted as stable if ophthalmopathy did not develop within 18 months. The chain employs TRBV18 and TRBJ2-1; 9 bases agree with TRBD2. The sequence came from a woman aged 18 to 35 with Graves' hyperthyroidism. The sequenced sample consisted of blood. The CDR3 region is CASSPSGGGDNEQFF. The DNA of the CDR3 is TGTGCCAGCTCACCTTCTGGCGGGGGGGACAATGAGCAGTTCTTC.